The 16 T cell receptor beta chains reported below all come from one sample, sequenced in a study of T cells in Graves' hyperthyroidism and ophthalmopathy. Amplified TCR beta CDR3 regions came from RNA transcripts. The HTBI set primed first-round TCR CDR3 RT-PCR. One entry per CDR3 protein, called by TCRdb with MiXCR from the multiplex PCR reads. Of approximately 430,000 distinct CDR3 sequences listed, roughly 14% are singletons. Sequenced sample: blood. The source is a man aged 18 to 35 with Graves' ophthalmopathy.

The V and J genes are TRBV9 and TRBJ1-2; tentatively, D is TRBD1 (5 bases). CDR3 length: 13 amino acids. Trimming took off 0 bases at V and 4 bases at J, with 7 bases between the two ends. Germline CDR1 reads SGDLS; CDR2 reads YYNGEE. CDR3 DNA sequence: TGTGCCAGCAGCGTAGGAGACAGCTATGGCTACACCTTC. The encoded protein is CASSVGDSYGYTF.

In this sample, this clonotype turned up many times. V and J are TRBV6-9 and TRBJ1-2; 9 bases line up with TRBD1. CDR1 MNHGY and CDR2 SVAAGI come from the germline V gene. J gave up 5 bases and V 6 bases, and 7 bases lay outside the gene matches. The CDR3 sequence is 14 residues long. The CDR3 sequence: CASSRQGGGYGYTF. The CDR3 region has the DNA TGTGCCAGCAGCCGACAGGGGGGAGGGTATGGCTACACCTTC.

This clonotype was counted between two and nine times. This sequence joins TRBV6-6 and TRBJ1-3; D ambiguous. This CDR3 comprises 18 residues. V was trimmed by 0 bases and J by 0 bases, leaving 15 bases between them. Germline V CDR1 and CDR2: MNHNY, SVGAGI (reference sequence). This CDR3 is CASSYSISADHSGNTIYF. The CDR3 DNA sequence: TGTGCCAGCAGTTACTCGATTTCTGCAGACCACTCTGGAAACACCATATATTTT.

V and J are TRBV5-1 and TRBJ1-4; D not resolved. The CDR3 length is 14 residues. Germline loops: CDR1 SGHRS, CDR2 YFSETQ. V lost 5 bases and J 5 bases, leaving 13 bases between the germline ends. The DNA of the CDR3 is TGCGCCAGCAGGGCCCGGGGAGGCAATGAAAAACTGTTTTTT. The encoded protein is CASRARGGNEKLFF.

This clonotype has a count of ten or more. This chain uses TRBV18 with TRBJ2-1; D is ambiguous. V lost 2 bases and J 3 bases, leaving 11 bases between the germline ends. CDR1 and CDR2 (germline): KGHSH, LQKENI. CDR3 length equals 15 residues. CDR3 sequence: CASSPTQTHYNEQFF. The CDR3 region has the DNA TGTGCCAGCTCACCAACCCAAACCCACTACAATGAGCAGTTCTTC. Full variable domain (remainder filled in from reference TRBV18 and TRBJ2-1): NAGVMQNPRHLVRRRGQEARLRCSPMKGHSHVYWYRQLPEEGLKFMVYLQKENIIDESGMPKERFSAEFPKEGPSILRIQQVVRGDSAAYFCASSPTQTHYNEQFFGPGTRLTVL.

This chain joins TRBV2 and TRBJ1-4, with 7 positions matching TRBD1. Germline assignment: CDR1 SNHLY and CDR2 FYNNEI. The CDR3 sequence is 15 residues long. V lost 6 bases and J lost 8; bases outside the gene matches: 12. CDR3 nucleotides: TGTGCCAGCAGAGAGGTGACAGGGCCAGGGGAAAAACTGTTTTTT. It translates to CASREVTGPGEKLFF.

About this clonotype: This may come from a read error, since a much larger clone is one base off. The CDR3 loop is CASGTSGETQYF. The CDR3 region has the DNA TGTGCCAGCGGGACTAGCGGAGAGACCCAGTACTTC. The rearrangement joins TRBV2 to TRBJ2-5, with 11 bases fitting TRBD2. The CDR3 consists of 12 residues. Germline CDR1 is SNHLY and CDR2 is FYNNEI. The junction had 0 bases not matched to a gene; V was cut back by 8 bases and J by 4 bases.

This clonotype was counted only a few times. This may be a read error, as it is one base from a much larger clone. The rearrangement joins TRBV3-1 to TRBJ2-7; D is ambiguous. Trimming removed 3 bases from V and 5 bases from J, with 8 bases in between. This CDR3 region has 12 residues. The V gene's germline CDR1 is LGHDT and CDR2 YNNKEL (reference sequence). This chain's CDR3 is CASSQVADEQYF. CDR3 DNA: TGTGCCAGCAGCCAGGTAGCAGACGAGCAGTACTTC.

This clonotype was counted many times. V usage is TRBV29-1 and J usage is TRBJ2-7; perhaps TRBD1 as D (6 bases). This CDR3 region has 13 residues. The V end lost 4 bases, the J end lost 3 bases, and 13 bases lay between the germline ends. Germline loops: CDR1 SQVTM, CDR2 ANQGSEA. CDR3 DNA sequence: TGCAGCGTTGGGCGAACAGGGAACTACGAGCAGTACTTC. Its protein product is CSVGRTGNYEQYF.

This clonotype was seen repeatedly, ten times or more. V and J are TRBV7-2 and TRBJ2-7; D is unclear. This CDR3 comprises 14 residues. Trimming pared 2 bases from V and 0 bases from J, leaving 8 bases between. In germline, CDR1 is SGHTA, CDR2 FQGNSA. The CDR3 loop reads CASSLIGTSYEQYF. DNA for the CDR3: TGTGCCAGCAGCTTAATAGGAACCTCCTACGAGCAGTACTTC.

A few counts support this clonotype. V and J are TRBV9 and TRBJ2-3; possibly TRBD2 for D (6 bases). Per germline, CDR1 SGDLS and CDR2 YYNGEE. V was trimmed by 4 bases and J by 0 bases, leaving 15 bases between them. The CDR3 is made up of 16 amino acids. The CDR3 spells CASSPTSATSTDTQYF. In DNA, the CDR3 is TGTGCCAGCAGCCCGACTAGTGCAACTAGCACAGATACGCAGTATTTT.

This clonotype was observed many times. CDR3: CASSQWRKETQYF. The CDR3 nucleotides read TGCGCCAGCAGCCAATGGAGAAAAGAGACCCAGTACTTC. This chain joins TRBV4-1 and TRBJ2-5; D remains unclear. The CDR3 totals 13 residues. CDR1 is MGHRA, CDR2 YSYEKL, per germline. The V end was cut by 2 bases, the J end by 3 bases, with 7 bases between.

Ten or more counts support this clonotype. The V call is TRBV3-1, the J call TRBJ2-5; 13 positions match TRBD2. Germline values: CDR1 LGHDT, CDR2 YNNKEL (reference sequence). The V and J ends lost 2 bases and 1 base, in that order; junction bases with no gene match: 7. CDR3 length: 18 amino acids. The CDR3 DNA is TGTGCCAGCAGCCAACTCCGTGGACTAGCGGGGGCCCAAGAGACCCAGTACTTC. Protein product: CASSQLRGLAGAQETQYF.

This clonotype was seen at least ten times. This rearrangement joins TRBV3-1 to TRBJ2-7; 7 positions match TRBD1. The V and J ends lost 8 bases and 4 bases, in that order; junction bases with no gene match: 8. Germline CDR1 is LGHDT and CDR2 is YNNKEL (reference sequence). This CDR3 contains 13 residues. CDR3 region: CASRDSDSYEQYF. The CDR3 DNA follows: TGTGCCAGCCGGGACAGCGACTCTTACGAGCAGTACTTC.

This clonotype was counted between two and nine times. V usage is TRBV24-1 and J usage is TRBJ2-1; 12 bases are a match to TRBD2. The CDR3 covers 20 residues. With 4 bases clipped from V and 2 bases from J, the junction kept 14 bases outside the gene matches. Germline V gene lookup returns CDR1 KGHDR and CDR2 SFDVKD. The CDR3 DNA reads TGTGCCACCAGTGACAGCGGTACTAGCGGGGGGCCCCTAACCTACAATGAGCAGTTCTTC. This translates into CATSDSGTSGGPLTYNEQFF.

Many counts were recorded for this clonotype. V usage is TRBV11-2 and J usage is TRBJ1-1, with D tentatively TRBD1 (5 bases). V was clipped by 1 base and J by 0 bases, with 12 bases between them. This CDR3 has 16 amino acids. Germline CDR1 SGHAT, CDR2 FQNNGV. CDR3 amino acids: CASSLVWGEMNTEAFF. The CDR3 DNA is TGTGCCAGCAGCTTAGTTTGGGGGGAGATGAACACTGAAGCTTTCTTT. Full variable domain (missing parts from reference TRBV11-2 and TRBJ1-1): EAGVAQSPRYKIIEKRQSVAFWCNPISGHATLYWYQQILGQGPKLLIQFQNNGVVDDSQLPKDRFSAERLKGVDSTLKIQPAKLEDSAVYLCASSLVWGEMNTEAFFGQGTRLTVV.